This is a list of T cell receptor beta chains from one sample in a study of blood T cell repertoires in COVID-19. TCRdb's copy holds only in-frame clones and misses some; the assay was immunoSEQ multiplex PCR. The sample yields over 110,000 clones, 84% seen once. Sequencing used PBMCs or T cells enriched from blood (not recorded which). All receptors come from a man aged 45-65 years in a cohort exposed to, infected with or recovered from COVID-19 (not recorded which). CDR3s include the opening cysteine and the closing phenylalanine or tryptophan. The D gene is left open where the match is weak. A clone size is listed for some rows: how often the clone was seen (once, few, many), or a class if it is expanded.

CDR3,DNA,D,length,J,V,size
CASLQMQNTEAFF,TGTGCCAGTCTCCAGATGCAGAACACTGAAGCTTTCTTT,.,13,TRBJ1-1,TRBV2,.
CASSSTGAGGETQYF,TGTGCCAGCAGCTCGACAGGGGCAGGTGGTGAGACCCAGTACTTC,TRBD1,15,TRBJ2-5,TRBV7-3,.
CASRRDRSLTNEKLFF,TGTGCCAGCAGGCGGGACAGAAGCTTAACTAATGAAAAACTGTTTTTT,TRBD1,16,TRBJ1-4,TRBV27,.
CASSALAGGFTDTQYF,TGTGCCAGCAGTGCCCTAGCGGGAGGGTTCACAGATACGCAGTATTTT,TRBD2,16,TRBJ2-3,TRBV28,.
CAWTINAGGSPLHF,TGTGCCTGGACCATAAACGCGGGGGGTTCACCCCTCCACTTT,.,14,TRBJ1-6,TRBV30,.
CASSIIGQGSYNEQFF,TGTGCCAGCAGCATTATTGGACAGGGCTCCTACAATGAGCAGTTCTTC,TRBD1,16,TRBJ2-1,TRBV9,.
CASSQVGGVNREAFF,TGCGCCAGCAGCCAAGTAGGAGGGGTAAATCGTGAAGCTTTCTTT,.,15,TRBJ1-1,TRBV4-3,.
CASSQIQGRETQYF,TGTGCCAGCAGCCAAATCCAGGGCAGAGAGACCCAGTACTTC,.,14,TRBJ2-5,TRBV5-6,.
CASSLVTGGTEAFF,TGTGCCAGCAGCTTAGTAACGGGTGGGACTGAAGCTTTCTTT,.,14,TRBJ1-1,TRBV7-9,.
CASRQDSSGNTIYF,TGTGCCAGCAGACAAGACAGCTCTGGAAACACCATATATTTT,.,14,TRBJ1-3,TRBV7-2,once
CASSENRGHGNTIYF,TGTGCCAGCAGTGAAAACAGGGGGCATGGAAACACCATATATTTT,TRBD1,15,TRBJ1-3,TRBV2,few
CASSRDRDTEAFF,TGTGCCAGCAGTCGGGACAGGGACACTGAAGCTTTCTTT,TRBD1,13,TRBJ1-1,TRBV6-5,.
CASSLDGENSPLHF,TGCGCCAGCAGCTTGGACGGGGAGAATTCACCCCTCCACTTT,.,14,TRBJ1-6,TRBV5-1,.
CSVDRANYGYTF,TGCAGCGTAGACAGGGCCAACTATGGCTACACCTTC,TRBD1,12,TRBJ1-2,TRBV29-1,.
CASSGDSYGYTF,TGTGCCAGCAGTGGCGACAGCTATGGCTACACCTTC,.,12,TRBJ1-2,TRBV25-1,.
CASSSFSGGGDTQYF,TGTGCCAGCAGCTCTTTTAGCGGGGGAGGAGATACGCAGTATTTT,TRBD2,15,TRBJ2-3,TRBV9,.
CASRAGTGRWGYTF,TGTGCCAGCAGGGCCGGGACAGGGAGATGGGGCTACACCTTC,TRBD1,14,TRBJ1-2,TRBV6-5,.
CASSGLAGVQETQYF,TGTGCCAGCAGCGGACTAGCGGGGGTACAAGAGACCCAGTACTTC,TRBD2,15,TRBJ2-5,TRBV6-5,.
CASRVRGNTGELFF,TGTGCCAGCAGAGTCAGAGGGAACACCGGGGAGCTGTTTTTT,.,14,TRBJ2-2,TRBV25-1,.
CASSPEGTSVTEQYF,TGTGCCAGCAGCCCCGAGGGGACTAGCGTTACCGAGCAGTACTTC,TRBD2,15,TRBJ2-7,TRBV6-4,.
CASSSRDRVYEQYF,TGTGCCAGCAGCTCCCGGGACAGGGTCTACGAGCAGTACTTC,TRBD1,14,TRBJ2-7,TRBV7-9,few
CASSLDPGSSYEQYF,TGTGCCAGCAGCTTGGACCCGGGGAGCTCCTACGAGCAGTACTTC,.,15,TRBJ2-7,TRBV5-6,.
CASSLSGTTYEQYF,TGTGCCAGCAGTTTATCCGGGACAACTTACGAGCAGTACTTC,.,14,TRBJ2-7,TRBV6-5,few